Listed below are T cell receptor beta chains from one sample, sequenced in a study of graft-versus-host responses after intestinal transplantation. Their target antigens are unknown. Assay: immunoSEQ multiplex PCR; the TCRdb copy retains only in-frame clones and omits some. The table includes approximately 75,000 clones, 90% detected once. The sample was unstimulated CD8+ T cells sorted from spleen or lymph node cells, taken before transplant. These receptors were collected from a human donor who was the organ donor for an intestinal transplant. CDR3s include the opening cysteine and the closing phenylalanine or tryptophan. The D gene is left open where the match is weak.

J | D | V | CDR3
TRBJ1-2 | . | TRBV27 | CASERGQGYTF
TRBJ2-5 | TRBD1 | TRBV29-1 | CSVVWTGGQETQYF
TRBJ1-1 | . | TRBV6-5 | CASSYSVQGFGTEAFF
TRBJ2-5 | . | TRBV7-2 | CASSGWSQQETQYF
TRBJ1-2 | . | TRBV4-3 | CASSQPTPEKYGYTF
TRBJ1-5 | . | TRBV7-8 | CASSLGGESNQPQHF
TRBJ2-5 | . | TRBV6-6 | CASSYSEQETQYF
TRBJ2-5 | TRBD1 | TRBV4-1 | CASSQRDSVETQYF
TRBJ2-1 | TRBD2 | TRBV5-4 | CATWTSPNEQFF
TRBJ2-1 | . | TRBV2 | CATLTVNNEQFF
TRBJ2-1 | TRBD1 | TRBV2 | CASRLQGAAYNEQFF
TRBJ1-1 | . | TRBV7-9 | CASSTEMNTEAFF
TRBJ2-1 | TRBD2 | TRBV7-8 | CASSSWESSGATYNEQFF
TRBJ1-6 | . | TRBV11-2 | CASSLDNNSPLHF
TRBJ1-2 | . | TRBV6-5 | CASSADANYGYTF
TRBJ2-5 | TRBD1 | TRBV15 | CATSRGQGRETQYF
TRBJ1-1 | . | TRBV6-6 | CASDGGTKNTEAFF
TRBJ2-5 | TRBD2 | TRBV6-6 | CASSYMGIGRGETQYF
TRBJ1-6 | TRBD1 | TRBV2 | CASSRGQGGSPLHF
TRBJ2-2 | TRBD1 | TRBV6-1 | CASSEGTGNTGELFF
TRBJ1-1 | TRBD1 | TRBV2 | CASRETGGARVEAFF
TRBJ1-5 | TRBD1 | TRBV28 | CASKVTGENQPQHF
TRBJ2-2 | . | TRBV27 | CASSSWGQNTGELFF
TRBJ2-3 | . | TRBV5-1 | CASSPQQQSTDTQYF
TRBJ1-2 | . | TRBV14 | CASSQDWQGRPYGYTF
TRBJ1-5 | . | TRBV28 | CASSSPLSPLEGVSPMGHF
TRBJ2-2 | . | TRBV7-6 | CASSLARGLTGELFF
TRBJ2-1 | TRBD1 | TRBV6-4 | CASSDTDRDEQFF
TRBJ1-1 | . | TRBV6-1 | CASSWPGFETEAFF
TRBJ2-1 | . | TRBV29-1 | CSVEDEQTYNEQFF
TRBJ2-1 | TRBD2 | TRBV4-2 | CASSQERGGYNEQFF
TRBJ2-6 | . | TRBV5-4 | CASTLDLSGANVLTF
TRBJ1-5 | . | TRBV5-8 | CASSPHTDSNQPQHF
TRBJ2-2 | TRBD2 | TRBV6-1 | CASSVRAEGRGGTGELFF
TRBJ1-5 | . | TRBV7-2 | CASSLGVGGNQPQHF
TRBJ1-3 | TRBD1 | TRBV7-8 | CASSANRDSSGNTIYF
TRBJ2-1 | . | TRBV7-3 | CASSLGGLYNEQFF
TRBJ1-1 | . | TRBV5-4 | CASSLGPGSANTEAFF
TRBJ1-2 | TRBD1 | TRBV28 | CASSSQQGGFYGYTF
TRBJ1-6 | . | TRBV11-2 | CASSSWVPGNALPLHF
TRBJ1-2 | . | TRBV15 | CATSRDQQGGKGYTF
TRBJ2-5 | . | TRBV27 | CASSLWGEETQYF
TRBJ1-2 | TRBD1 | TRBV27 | CASSLTGQGVGGYTF
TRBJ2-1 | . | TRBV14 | CASSHPYNEQFF
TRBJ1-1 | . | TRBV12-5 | CASGLQASTEAFF
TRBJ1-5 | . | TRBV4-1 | CASSPSRVGNQPQHF
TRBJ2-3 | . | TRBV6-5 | CASSYGRADTQYF
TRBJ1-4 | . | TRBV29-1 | CSVVADGDYATNEKLFF
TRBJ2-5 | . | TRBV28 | CASSSGGWETQYF
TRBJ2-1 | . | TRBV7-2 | CASSLGWSGTLEQFF
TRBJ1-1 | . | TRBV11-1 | CASSSNSRWTEAFF